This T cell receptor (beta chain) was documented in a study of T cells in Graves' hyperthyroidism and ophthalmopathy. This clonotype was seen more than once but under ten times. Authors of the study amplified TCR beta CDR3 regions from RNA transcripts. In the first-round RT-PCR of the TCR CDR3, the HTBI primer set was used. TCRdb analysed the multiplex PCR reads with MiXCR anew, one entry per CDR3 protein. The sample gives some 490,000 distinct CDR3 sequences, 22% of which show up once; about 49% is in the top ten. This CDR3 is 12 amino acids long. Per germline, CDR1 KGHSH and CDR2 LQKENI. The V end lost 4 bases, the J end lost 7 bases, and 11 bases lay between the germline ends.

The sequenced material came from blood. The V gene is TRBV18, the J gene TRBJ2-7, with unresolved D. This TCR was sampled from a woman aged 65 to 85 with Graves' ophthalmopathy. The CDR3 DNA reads TGTGCCAGCTCACTCTCGGAGAGAGAGCAGTACTTC. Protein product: CASSLSEREQYF. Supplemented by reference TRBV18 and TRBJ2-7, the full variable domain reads NAGVMQNPRHLVRRRGQEARLRCSPMKGHSHVYWYRQLPEEGLKFMVYLQKENIIDESGMPKERFSAEFPKEGPSILRIQQVVRGDSAAYFCASSLSEREQYFGPGTRLTVT.